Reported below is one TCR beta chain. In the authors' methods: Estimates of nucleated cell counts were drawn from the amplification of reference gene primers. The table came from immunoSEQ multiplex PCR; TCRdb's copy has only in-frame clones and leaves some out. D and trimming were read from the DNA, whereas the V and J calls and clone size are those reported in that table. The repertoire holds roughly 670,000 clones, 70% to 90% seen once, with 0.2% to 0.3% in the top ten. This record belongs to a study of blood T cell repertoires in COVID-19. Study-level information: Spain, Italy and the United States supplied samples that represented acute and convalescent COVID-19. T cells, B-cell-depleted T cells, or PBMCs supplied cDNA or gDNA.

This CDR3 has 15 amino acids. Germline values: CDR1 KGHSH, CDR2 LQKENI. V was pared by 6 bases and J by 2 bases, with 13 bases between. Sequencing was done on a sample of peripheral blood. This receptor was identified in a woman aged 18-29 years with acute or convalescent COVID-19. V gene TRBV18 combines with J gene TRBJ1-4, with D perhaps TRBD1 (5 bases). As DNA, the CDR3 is TGTGCCAGCTCGTTTGACAGAGCCACTAATGAAAAACTGTTTTTT. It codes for CASSFDRATNEKLFF.